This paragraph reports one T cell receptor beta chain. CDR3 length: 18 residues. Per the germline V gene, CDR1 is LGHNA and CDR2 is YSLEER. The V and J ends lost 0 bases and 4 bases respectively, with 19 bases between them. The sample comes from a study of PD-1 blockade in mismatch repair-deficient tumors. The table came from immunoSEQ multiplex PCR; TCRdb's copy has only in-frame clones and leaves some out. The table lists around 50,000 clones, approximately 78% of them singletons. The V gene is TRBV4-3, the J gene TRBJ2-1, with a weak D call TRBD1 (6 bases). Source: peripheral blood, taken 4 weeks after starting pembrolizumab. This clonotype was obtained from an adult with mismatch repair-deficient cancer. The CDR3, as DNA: TGCGCCAGCAGCCAAGACCCCGCAGGGGAATATCTTTACAATGAGCAGTTCTTC. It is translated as CASSQDPAGEYLYNEQFF.